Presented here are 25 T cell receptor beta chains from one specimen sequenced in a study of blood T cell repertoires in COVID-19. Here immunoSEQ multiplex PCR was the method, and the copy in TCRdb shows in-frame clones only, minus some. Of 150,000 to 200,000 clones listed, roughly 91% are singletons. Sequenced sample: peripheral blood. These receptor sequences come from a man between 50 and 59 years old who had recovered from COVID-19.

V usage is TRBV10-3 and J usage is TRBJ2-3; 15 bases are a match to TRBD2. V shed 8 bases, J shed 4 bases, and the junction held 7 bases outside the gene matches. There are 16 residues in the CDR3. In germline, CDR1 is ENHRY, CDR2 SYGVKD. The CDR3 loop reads CAIGGLAGGPADTQYF. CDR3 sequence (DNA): TGTGCCATCGGAGGACTAGCGGGAGGGCCCGCAGATACGCAGTATTTT.

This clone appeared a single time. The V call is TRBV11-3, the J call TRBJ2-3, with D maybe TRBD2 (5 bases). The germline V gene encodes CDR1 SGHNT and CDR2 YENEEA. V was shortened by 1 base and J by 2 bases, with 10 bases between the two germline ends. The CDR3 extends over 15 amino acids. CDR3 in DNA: TGTGCCAGCAGCTTAGGTGACCGGGACACAGATACGCAGTATTTT. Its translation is CASSLGDRDTDTQYF.

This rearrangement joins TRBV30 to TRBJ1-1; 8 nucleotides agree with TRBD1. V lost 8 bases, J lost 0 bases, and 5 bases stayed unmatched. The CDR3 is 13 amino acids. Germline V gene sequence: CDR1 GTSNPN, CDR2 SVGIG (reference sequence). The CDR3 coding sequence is TGTGCCCGCCGGACAGGGCTGAACACTGAAGCTTTCTTT. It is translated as CARRTGLNTEAFF.

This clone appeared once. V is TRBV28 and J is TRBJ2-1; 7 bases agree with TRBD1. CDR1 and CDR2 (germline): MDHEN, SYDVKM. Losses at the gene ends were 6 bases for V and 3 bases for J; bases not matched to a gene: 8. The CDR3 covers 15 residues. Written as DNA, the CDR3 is TGTGCCAGCAGGAAGGTGGACAGGTTCTACAATGAGCAGTTCTTC. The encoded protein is CASRKVDRFYNEQFF.

CDR3 nucleotides: TGTGCCAGCAGCTTGGTCCCGGGATTGAACACTGAAGCTTTCTTT. This translates into CASSLVPGLNTEAFF. The gene calls are TRBV5-6 and TRBJ1-1; D not certain. CDR3 length: 15 residues. Germline CDR1 is SGHDT and CDR2 is YYEEEE. V was trimmed by 0 bases and J by 0 bases, leaving 9 bases between them.

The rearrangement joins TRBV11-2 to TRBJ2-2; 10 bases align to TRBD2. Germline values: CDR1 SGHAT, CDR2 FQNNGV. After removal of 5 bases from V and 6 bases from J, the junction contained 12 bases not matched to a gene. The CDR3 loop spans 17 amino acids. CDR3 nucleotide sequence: TGTGCCAGCAGCCCATTGGGCGGGAGCGGGGGGGCCGGGGAGCTGTTTTTT. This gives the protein CASSPLGGSGGAGELFF.

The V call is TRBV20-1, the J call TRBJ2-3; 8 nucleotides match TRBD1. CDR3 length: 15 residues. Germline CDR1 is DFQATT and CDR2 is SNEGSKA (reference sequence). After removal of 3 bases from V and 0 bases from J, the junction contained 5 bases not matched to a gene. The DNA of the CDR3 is TGCAGTGCTAGTAGGCAGGGGGCGAGCACAGATACGCAGTATTTT. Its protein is CSASRQGASTDTQYF.

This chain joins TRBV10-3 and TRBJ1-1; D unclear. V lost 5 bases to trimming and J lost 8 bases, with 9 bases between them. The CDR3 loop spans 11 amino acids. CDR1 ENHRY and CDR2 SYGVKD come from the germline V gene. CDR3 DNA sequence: TGTGCCATCAGTCCGGGGAAAGAAGCTTTCTTT. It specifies CAISPGKEAFF.

In DNA form, the CDR3 reads TGTGCCAGCAGCGCGAGACAGGGGGGACACACCGGGGAGCTGTTTTTT. This translates into CASSARQGGHTGELFF. V usage is TRBV9 and J usage is TRBJ2-2; 9 bases line up with TRBD1. Looked up from germline, CDR1 is SGDLS and CDR2 is YYNGEE. The CDR3 spans 16 residues. The J segment lost 3 bases and the V segment lost 3 bases, leaving 6 bases of the junction unmatched. Full variable domain (rest looked up from reference TRBV9 and TRBJ2-2): DSGVTQTPKHLITATGQRVTLRCSPRSGDLSVYWYQQSLDQGLQFLIQYYNGEERAKGNILERFSAQQFPDLHSELNLSSLELGDSALYFCASSARQGGHTGELFFGEGSRLTVL.

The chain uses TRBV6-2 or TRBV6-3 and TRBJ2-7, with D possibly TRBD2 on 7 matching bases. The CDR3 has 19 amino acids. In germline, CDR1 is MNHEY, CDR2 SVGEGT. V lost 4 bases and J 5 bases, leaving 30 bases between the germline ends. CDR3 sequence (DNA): TGTGCCAGCAGTTCGCTGGGGCAGGGGAGGAGCAGCGGGAAGAACGAGCAGTACTTC. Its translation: CASSSLGQGRSSGKNEQYF.

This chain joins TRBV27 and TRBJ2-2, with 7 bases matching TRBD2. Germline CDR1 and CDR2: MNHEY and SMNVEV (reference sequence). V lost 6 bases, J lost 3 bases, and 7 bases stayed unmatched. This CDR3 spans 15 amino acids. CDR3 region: CASSLGGIYTGELFF. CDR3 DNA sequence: TGTGCCAGCAGCTTGGGGGGGATATACACCGGGGAGCTGTTTTTT.

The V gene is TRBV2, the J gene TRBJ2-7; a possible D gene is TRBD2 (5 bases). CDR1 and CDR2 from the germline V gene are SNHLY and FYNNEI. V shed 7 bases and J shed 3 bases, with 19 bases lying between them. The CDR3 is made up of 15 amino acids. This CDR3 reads CASTFMSGELYEQYF. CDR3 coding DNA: TGTGCCAGCACTTTTATGAGCGGAGAACTCTACGAGCAGTACTTC.

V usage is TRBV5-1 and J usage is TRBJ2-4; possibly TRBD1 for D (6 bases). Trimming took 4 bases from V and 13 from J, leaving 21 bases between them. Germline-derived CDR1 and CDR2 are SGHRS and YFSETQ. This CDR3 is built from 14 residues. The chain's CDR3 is CASSPSQGGRKQYF. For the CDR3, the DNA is TGCGCCAGCAGCCCCTCCCAAGGGGGACGGAAACAGTACTTC.

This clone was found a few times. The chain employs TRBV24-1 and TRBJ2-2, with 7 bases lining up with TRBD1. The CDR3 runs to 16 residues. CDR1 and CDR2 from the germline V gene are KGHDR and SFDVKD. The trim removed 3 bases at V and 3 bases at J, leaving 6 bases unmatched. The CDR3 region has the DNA TGTGCCACCAGTGATCCCCGACAGGGCGACACCGGGGAGCTGTTTTTT. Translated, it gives CATSDPRQGDTGELFF.

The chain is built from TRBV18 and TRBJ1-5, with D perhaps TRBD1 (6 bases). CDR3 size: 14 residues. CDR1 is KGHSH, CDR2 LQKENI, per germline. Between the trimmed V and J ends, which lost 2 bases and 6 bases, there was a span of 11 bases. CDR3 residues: CASSPGGAGQPQHF. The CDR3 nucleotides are TGTGCCAGCTCACCAGGGGGGGCAGGTCAGCCCCAGCATTTT.

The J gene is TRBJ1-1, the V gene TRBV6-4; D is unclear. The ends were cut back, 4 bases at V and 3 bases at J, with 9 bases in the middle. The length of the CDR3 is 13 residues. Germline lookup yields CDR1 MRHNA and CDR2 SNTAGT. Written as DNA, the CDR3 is TGTGCCAGCAGTGTTCAGGCTGACACTGAAGCTTTCTTT. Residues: CASSVQADTEAFF.

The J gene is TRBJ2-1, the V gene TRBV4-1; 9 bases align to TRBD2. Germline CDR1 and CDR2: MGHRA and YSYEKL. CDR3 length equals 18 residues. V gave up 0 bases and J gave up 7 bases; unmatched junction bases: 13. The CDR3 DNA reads TGCGCCAGCAGCCAAGAGTGGTCTAGCGGGAACGGGAGGAATGAGCAGTTCTTC. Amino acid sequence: CASSQEWSSGNGRNEQFF.

The chain's CDR3 is CASGAGYQETQYF. DNA for the CDR3: TGTGCCAGCGGGGCGGGGTACCAAGAGACCCAGTACTTC. The gene calls are TRBV7-2 and TRBJ2-5; D perhaps matches TRBD2 (6 bases). Germline-derived CDR1 and CDR2 are SGHTA and FQGNSA. Trimming stripped 8 bases from V and 0 bases from J, with 10 bases between. This CDR3 is 13 amino acids long.

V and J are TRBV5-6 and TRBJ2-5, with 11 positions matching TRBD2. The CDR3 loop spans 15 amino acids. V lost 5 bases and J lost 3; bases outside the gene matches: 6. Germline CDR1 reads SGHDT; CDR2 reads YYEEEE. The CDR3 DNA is TGTGCCAGCAGGTCTCTAGCGGGAGGAGAAGAGACCCAGTACTTC. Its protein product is CASRSLAGGEETQYF.

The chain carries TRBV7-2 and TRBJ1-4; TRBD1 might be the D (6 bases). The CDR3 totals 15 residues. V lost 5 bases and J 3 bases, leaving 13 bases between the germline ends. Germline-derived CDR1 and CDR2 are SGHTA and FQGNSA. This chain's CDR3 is CASSIQGGANEKLFF. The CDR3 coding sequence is TGTGCCAGCAGCATCCAAGGGGGGGCTAATGAAAAACTGTTTTTT.

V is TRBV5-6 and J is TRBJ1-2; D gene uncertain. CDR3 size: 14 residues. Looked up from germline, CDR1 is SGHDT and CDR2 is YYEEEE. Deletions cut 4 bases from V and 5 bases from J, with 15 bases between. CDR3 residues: CASSPGRLGYGYTF. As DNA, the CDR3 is TGTGCCAGCAGCCCGGGGAGGCTTGGGTATGGCTACACCTTC.

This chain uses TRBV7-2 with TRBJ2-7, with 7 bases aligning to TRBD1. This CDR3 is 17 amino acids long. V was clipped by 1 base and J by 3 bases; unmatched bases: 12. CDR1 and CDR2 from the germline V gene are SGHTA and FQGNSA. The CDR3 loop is CASSLVRTTGWDYEQYF. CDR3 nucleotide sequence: TGTGCCAGCAGCTTAGTCAGGACGACAGGGTGGGACTACGAGCAGTACTTC.

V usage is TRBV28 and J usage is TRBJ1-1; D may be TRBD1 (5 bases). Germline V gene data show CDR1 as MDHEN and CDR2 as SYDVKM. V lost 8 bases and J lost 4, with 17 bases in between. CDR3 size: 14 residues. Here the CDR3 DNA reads TGTGCCAGCCAGATGTGGGAGGGGCGCACTGAAGCTTTCTTT. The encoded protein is CASQMWEGRTEAFF.

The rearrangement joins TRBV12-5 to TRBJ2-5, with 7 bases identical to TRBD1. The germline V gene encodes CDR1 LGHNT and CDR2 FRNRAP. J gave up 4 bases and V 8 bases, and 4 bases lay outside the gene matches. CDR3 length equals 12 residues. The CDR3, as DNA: TGTGCTAGTAGAAGACAGGGAGAGACCCAGTACTTC. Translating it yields CASRRQGETQYF.

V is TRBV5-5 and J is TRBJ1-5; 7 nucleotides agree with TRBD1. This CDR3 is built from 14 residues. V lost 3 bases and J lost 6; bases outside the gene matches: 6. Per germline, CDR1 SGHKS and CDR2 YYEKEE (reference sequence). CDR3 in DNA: TGTGCCAGCAGCTCCGGACAGGCCGGTCAGCCCCAGCATTTT. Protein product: CASSSGQAGQPQHF.